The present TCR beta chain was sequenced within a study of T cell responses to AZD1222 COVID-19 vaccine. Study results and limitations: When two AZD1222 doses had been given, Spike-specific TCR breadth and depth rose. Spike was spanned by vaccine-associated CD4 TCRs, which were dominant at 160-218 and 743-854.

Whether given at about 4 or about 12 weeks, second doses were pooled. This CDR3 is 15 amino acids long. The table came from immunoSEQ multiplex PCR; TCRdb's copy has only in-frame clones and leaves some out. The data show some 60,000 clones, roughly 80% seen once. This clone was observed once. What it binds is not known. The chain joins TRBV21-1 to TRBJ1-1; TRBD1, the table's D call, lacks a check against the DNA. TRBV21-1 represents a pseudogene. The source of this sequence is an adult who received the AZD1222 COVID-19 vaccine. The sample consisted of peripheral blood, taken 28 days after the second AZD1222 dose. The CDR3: CASSNEGQGNTEAFF. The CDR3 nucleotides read TGTGCCAGCAGCAACGAGGGACAGGGGAACACTGAAGCTTTCTTT.